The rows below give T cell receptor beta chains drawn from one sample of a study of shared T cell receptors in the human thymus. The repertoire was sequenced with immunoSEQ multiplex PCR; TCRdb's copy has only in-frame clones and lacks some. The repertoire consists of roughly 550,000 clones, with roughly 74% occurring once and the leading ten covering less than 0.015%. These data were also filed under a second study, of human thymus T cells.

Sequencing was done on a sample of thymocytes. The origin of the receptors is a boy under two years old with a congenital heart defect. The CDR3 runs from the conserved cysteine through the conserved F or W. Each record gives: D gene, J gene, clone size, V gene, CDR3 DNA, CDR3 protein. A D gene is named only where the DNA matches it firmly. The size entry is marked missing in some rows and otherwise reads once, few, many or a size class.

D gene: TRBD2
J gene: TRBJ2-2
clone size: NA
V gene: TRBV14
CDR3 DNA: TGTGCCAGCAGCCCTCACCCCGGACTAGCGGGAGTGGTAACCGGGGAGCTGTTTTTT
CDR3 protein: CASSPHPGLAGVVTGELFF

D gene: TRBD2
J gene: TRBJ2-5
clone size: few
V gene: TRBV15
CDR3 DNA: TGTGCCACCAGCAGACCAAAGCTAGCGGGAGGGCCCGGGGAGACCCAGTACTTC
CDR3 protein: CATSRPKLAGGPGETQYF

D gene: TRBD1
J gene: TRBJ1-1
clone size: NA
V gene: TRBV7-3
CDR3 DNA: TGTGCCAGCAGCTTGGTAACAGGGGACACTGAAGCTTTCTTT
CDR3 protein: CASSLVTGDTEAFF

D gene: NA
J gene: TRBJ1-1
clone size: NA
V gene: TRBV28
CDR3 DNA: TGTGCCAGCAGTTTAGGAACCGCCTTAAGCCGGGACACTGAAGCTTTCTTT
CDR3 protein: CASSLGTALSRDTEAFF

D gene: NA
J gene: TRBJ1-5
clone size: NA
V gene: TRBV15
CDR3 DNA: TGTGCCACCAGCAGAGCAGCGGGGTGTAGCAATCAGCCCCAGCATTTT
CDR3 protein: CATSRAAGCSNQPQHF

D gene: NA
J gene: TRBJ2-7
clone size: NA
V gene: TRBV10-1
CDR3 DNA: TGCGCCAGCGCGGGCAGGGGAAGTGGCGAGCAGTACTTC
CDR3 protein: CASAGRGSGEQYF

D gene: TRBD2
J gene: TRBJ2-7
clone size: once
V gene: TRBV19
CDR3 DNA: TGTGCCAGTAGCGGAAGCGGGGGACTACCCTACGAGCAGTACTTC
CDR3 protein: CASSGSGGLPYEQYF

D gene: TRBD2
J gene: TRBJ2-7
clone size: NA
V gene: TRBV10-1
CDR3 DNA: TGCGCCAGCAGTGAGTCGAGCCTAGCGGGCGACGAGCAGTACTTC
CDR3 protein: CASSESSLAGDEQYF

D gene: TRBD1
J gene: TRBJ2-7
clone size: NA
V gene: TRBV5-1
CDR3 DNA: TGCGCCAGCGGTCCAGCGGGGACAGGGGGCGGTGAGCAGTACTTC
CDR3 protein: CASGPAGTGGGEQYF

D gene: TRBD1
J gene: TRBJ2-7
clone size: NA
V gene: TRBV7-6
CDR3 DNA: TGTGCCAGCAGCCAAGACAGGGGGGTTAGGGACGAGCAGTACTTC
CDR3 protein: CASSQDRGVRDEQYF

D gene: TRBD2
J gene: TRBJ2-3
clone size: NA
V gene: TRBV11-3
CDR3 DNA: TGTGCCAGCAGCCATCGTGCGGGAGGGCCAGATACGCAGTATTTT
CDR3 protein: CASSHRAGGPDTQYF

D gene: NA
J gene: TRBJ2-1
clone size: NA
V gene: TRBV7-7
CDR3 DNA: TGTGCTAGCAGCCCCGACTCGCGCTCCTACAATGAGCAGTTCTTC
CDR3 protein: CASSPDSRSYNEQFF

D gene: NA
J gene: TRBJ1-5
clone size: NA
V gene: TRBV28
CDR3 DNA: TGTGCCAGCAGTCTGCCCTGTCACCAGGGGAGATGCGGTCAGCCCCAGCATTTT
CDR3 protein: CASSLPCHQGRCGQPQHF

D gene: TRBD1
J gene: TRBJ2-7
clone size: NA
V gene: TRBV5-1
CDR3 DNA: TGCGCCAGCAGCTTGGAGGGGGCAGAGCAGTACTTC
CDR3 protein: CASSLEGAEQYF

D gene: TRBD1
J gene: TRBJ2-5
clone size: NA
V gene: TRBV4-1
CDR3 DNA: TGCGCCAGCAGCCAAGATCGCGCTTACAGGGGGAAGGGGACCCAGTACTTC
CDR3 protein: CASSQDRAYRGKGTQYF

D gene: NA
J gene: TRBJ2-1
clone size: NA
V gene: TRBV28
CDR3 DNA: TGTGCCAGCAACAGTTTCAGAAGGCGATGCAGCTCCTACAATGAGCAGTTCTTC
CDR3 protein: CASNSFRRRCSSYNEQFF

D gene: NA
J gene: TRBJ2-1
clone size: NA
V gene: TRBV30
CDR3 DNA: TGTGCCTGGAGAGGTGGCCGGAGGGGCTACAATGAGCAGTTCTTC
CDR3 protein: CAWRGGRRGYNEQFF

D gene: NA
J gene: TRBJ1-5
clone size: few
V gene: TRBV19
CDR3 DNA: TGTGCCAGTAGCCCCTTTGATCAGCCCCAGCATTTT
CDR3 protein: CASSPFDQPQHF

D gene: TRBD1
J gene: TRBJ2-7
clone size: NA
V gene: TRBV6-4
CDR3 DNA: TGTGCCAGCAGTGACTCGGGGGCAGGGGGTTTACATTTACCTACCTACTACGAGCAGTACTTC
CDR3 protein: CASSDSGAGGLHLPTYYEQYF

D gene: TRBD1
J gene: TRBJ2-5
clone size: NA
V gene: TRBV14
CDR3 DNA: TGTGCCAGCAGACGAACAGGGGAAGAGACCCAGTACTTC
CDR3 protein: CASRRTGEETQYF

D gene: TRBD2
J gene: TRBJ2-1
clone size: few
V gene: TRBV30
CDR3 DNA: TGTGCCTGGAGCGCCGACAATAGCGGGAGGGTGGATGAGCAGTTCTTC
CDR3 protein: CAWSADNSGRVDEQFF

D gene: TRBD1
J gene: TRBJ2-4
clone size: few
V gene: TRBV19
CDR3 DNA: TGTGCCAGTAGTACCCCACAGGGGTTAGCCAAAAACATTCAGTACTTC
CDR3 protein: CASSTPQGLAKNIQYF

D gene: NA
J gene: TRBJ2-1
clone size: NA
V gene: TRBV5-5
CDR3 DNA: TGTGCCAGCAGCTTACCCGGTGAGCAGTTCTTC
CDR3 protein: CASSLPGEQFF

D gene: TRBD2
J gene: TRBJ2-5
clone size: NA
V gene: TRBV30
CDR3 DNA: TGTGCCTGGAGTTCGCTAGCGGGAGGACAAGAGACCCAGTACTTC
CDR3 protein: CAWSSLAGGQETQYF

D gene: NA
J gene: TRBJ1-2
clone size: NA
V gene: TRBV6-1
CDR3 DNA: TGTGCCAGTAGCATTACGGACAGACGCTACACCTTC
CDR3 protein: CASSITDRRYTF

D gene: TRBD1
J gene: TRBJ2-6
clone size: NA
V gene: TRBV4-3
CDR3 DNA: TGCGCCAGCAGCCGCCCCGGGACAGCAGATAGAGCGTTAAGCTCTGGGGCCAACGTCCTGACTTTC
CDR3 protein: CASSRPGTADRALSSGANVLTF

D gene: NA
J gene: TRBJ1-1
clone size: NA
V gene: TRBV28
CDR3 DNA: TGTGCCAGCAGGTCCGGGGGGCGCCAGACTGAAGCTTTCTTT
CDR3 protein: CASRSGGRQTEAFF

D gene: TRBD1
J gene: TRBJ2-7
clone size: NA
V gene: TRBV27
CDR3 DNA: TGTGCCAGCAGTTTGTCCTACAGGGGACCCCACGAGCAGTACTTC
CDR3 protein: CASSLSYRGPHEQYF

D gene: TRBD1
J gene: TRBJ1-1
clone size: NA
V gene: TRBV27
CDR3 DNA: TGTGCCAGCAGTTTATCTGGGAGAGGGGGCGCAGTGAACACTGAAGCTTTCTTT
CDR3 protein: CASSLSGRGGAVNTEAFF

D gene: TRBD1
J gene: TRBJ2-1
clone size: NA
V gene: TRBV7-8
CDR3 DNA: TGTGCCAGCAGCTTAGTTGGGGGACAGGGTCAACACAATGAGCAGTTCTTC
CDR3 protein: CASSLVGGQGQHNEQFF

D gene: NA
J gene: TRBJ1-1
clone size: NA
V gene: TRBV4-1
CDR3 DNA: TGCGCCAGCAGCCCCCAGCTCGGGGACACAATGAACACTGAAGCTTTCTTT
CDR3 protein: CASSPQLGDTMNTEAFF

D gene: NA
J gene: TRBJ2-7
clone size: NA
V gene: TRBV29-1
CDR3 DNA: TGCAGCGAACATCAAAAGGGGCCAAGGCTGGCGACAACCCTCGAGCAGTACTTC
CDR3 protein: CSEHQKGPRLATTLEQYF

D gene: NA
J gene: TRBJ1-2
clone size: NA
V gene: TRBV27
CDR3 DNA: TGTGCCAGCAGGCAGGGCTATGGCTACACCTTC
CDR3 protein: CASRQGYGYTF

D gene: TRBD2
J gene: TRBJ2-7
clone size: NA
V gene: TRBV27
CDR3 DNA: TGTGCCAGCAGCCAAGAGGGGGTACTAGCGGGAGGCTACGAGCAGTACTTC
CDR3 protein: CASSQEGVLAGGYEQYF

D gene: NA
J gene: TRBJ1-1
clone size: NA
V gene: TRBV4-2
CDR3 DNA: TGTGCCAGCAGCCAGGGGGCGGCGGCCTTTTTTTTTAACACTGAAGCTTTCTTT
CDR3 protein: CASSQGAAAFFFNTEAFF

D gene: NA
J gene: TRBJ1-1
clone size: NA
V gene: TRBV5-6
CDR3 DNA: TGTGCCAGCAGCTTTACAGGGAGCTTCACTGAAGCTTTCTTT
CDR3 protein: CASSFTGSFTEAFF

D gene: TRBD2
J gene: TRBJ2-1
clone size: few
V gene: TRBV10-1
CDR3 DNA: TGCGCCAGCAGTCCCGGGACTAGCGACTACAATGAGCAGTTCTTC
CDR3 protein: CASSPGTSDYNEQFF

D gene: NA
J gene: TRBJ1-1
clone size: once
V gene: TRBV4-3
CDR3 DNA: TGCGCCAGCAGCCAAGATATTATGGCAGCTGAAGCTTTCTTT
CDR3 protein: CASSQDIMAAEAFF

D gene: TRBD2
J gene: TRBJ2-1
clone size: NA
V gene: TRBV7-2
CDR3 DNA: TGTGCCATCTGGGAGGGAGAGGGGTTCTTC
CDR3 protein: CAIWEGEGFF

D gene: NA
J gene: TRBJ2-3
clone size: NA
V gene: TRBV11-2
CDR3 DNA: TGTGCCAGCAGCTTAGTGGGGCGTTTT
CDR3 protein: CASSLVGRF

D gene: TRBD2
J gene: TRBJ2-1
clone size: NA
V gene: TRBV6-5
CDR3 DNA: TGTGCCAGCAGTTACGGACTAGCGGGTTACAATGAGCAGTTCTTC
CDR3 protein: CASSYGLAGYNEQFF

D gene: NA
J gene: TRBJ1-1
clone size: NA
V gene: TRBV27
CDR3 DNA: TGTGCCAGCAGTTACCGGGACACCAACACTGAAGCTTTCTTT
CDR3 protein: CASSYRDTNTEAFF

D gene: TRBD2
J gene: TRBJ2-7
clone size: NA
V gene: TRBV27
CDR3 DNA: TGTGCCAGCAGTCCTCACCCCCAACTAGCGGGAGGGCCGGGGGAGCAGTACTTC
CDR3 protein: CASSPHPQLAGGPGEQYF

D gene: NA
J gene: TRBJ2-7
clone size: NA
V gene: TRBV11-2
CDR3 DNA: TGTGCCAGCAGCCCGCGGTTGACCGGGAGCTCCTACGAGCAGTACTTC
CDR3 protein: CASSPRLTGSSYEQYF

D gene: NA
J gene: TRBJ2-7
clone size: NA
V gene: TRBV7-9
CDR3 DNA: TGTGCCAGCAGCTTTGGACAGTCCTACGAGCAGTACTTC
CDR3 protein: CASSFGQSYEQYF

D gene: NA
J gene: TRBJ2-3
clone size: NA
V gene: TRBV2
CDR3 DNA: TGTGCCAGTCGGACTAAAGATACGCAGTATTTT
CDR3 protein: CASRTKDTQYF

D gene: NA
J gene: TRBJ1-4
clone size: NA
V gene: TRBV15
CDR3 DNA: TGTGCCACCAGCAAAAAGGGGCCGCGGGGTGAAAAACTGTTTTTT
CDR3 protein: CATSKKGPRGEKLFF

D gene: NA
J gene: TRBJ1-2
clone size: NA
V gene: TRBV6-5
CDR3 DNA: TGTGCCAGCAGCCAACGGGGGGCGGACGACTATGGCTACACCTTC
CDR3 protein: CASSQRGADDYGYTF